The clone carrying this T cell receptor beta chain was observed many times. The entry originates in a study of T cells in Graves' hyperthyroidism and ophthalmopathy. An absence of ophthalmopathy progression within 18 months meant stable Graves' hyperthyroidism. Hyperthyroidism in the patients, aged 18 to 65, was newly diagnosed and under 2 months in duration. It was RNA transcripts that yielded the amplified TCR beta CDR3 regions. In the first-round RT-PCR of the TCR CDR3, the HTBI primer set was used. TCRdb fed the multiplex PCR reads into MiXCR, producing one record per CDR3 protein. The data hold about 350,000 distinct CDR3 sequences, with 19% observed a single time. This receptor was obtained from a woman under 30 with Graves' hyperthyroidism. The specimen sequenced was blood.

The chain's CDR3 is CASGLVYRVNQPQHF. The CDR3 DNA reads as TGTGCTAGTGGTTTGGTATACAGGGTCAATCAGCCCCAGCATTTT. The rearrangement uses TRBV12-5 and TRBJ1-5, with a weak D call TRBD1 (6 bases). This CDR3 is 15 amino acids long. Germline lookup yields CDR1 LGHNT and CDR2 FRNRAP. The V end lost 0 bases, the J end lost 3 bases, and 9 bases lay between the germline ends.